This T cell receptor (beta chain) was sequenced in a study of glioma-infiltrating T cells. This clonotype appeared many times. What it binds is not known. Overall study results and limits: Tissue and blood shared very few CDR3 sequences. Non-neoplastic patients had below-expected tissue-blood divergence, while all gliomas exceeded expectation.

The iRepertoire nested amplicon-rescue multiplex PCR amplified TCR alpha and beta CDR3s from RNA. TCRdb redid the calling of the multiplex PCR reads with MiXCR, one entry per CDR3 protein. The sample lists some 90,000 distinct CDR3 sequences; 35% to 45% were seen once. Material for sequencing was glioma tissue, nonneoplastic brain tissue, or PBMCs (not recorded which). The TCR was taken from a human donor with low-grade glioma or glioblastoma, undergoing nonglioma brain surgery, or in good health (not recorded which).

This chain's CDR3 is CASMQVYGYTF. The CDR3 DNA reads as TGCGCCAGCATGCAAGTCTATGGCTACACCTTC. The rearrangement uses TRBV10-2 and TRBJ1-2; D not resolved. Looked up from germline, CDR1 is WSHSY and CDR2 is SAAADI. V was trimmed by 7 bases and J by 4 bases, leaving 7 bases between them. The CDR3 is 11 residues long.